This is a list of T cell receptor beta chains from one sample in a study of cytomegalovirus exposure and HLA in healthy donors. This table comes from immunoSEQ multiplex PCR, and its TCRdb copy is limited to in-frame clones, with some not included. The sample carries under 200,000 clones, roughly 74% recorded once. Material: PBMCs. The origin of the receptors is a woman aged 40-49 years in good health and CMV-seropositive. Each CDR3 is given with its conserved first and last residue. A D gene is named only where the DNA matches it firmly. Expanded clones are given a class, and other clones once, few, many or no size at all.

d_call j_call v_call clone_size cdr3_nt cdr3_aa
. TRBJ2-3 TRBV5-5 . TGTGCCAGCAGCCCCCTCGCCTATGTTGATACGCAGTATTTT CASSPLAYVDTQYF
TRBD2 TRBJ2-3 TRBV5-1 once TGCGCCAGCAGCTTGGGGTTAGCGGGAGTAGATACGCAGTATTTT CASSLGLAGVDTQYF
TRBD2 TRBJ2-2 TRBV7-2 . TGTGCCAGCAGCTTAACCACCAGCGGGAGTGGGACCGGGGAGCTGTTTTTT CASSLTTSGSGTGELFF
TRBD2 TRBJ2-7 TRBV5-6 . TGTGCCAGCAGCCGCCGGTCTCTAGCGGGGGGTTCTGGTGAGCAGTACTTC CASSRRSLAGGSGEQYF
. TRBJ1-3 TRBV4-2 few TGTGCCAGCAGCCTCCACTCTGGAAACACCATATATTTT CASSLHSGNTIYF
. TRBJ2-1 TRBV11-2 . TGTGCCAGCAGCTTAGCAAATGAGCAGTTCTTC CASSLANEQFF
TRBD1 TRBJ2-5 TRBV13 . TGTGCCAGCAGCTTAGGTGGTTTAGGGGGCCGGCAAGAGACCCAGTACTTC CASSLGGLGGRQETQYF
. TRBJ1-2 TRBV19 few TGTGCCAGTACATACTATGGCTACACCTTC CASTYYGYTF
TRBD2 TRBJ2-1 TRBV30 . TGTGCCTGGAGTCCCGGACTAGCGGGAGGGAATGAGCAGTTCTTC CAWSPGLAGGNEQFF
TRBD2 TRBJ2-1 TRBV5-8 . TGTGCCAGCAGCTTGGTGCTGGGGACTAGAGGCAATGAGCAGTTCTTC CASSLVLGTRGNEQFF
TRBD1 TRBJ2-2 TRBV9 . TGTGCCAGCAGCTTAAACAGGGGGAACACCGGGGAGCTGTTTTTT CASSLNRGNTGELFF
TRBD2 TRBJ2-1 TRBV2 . TGTGCCAGCAGTGACCTTTGGACTAGCGGGAGAATGCTCTTC CASSDLWTSGRMLF
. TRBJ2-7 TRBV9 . TGTGCCAGCAGCGTAGACAGCTCCCACGAGCAGTACTTC CASSVDSSHEQYF
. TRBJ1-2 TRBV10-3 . TGTGCCATCTCCGGGCTGGACTCCTATGGCTACACCTTC CAISGLDSYGYTF
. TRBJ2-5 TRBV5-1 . TGCGCCAGCAGCTTGCGACAGCAAGAGACCCAGTACTTC CASSLRQQETQYF